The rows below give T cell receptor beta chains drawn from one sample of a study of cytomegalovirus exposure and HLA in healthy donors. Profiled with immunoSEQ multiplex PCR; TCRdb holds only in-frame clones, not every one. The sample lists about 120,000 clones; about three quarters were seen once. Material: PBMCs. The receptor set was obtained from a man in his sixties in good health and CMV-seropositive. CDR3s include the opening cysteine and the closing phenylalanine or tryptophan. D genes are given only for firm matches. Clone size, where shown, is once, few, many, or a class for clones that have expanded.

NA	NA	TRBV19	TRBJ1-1	TGTGCCAGTAGTATGTCGAAAAGGGGATCGGGTCGGACTGAAGCTTTCTTT	CASSMSKRGSGRTEAFF
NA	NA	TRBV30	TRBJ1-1	TGTGCCTGGAGTGTAGCCCTATTGAACACTGAAGCTTTCTTT	CAWSVALLNTEAFF
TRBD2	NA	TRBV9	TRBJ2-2	TGTGCCAGCAGCGACACTAGCGGGACCGGGGAGCTGTTTTTT	CASSDTSGTGELFF
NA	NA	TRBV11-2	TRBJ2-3	TGTGCCAGCAGCTTAGGAGGTCTCACAGATACGCAGTATTTT	CASSLGGLTDTQYF
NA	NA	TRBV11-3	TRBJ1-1	TGTGCCAGCAGCTTACACCCGGGGGGAGCGGCGAACACTGAAGCTTTCTTT	CASSLHPGGAANTEAFF
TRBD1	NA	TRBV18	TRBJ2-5	TGTGCCAGCTCACCCCATGGGGACAGCCCCCCCCAGGAGCAGTACTTC	CASSPHGDSPPQEQYF
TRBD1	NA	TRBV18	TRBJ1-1	TGTGCCAGCTCACCATATAGACAGGGGGCTGAAAACACTGAAGCTTTCTTT	CASSPYRQGAENTEAFF
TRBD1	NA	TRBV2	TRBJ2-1	TGTGCCAGCAGTGGTCGACAGGGGAATGAGCAGTTCTTC	CASSGRQGNEQFF
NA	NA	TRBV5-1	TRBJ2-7	TGCGCCAGCAGCTTGTCCATCTCCTACGAGCAGTACTTC	CASSLSISYEQYF
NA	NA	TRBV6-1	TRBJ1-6	TGTGCCAGCAGTGAAGTTCTGACAGGCCTCTATAATTCACCCCTCCACTTT	CASSEVLTGLYNSPLHF
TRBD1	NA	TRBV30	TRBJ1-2	TGTGCCTGCCCAGGGGGTGGTTATGGCTACACCTTC	CACPGGGYGYTF
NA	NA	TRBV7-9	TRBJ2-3	TGTGCCATCCAAGCCCTAGATACGCAGTATTTT	CAIQALDTQYF
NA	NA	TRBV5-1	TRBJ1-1	TGCGCCAGCAGCTCCTCCGGGATGAACACTGAAGCTTTCTTT	CASSSSGMNTEAFF
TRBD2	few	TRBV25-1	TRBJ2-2	TGTGCCAGCAGTACTCCGACTAGCGGGAGTACTTTGACCGGGGAGCTGTTTTTT	CASSTPTSGSTLTGELFF
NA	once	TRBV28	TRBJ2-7	TGTGCCAGCAGAACCGTCAGGGGCGCCCTCTACGAGCAGTACTTC	CASRTVRGALYEQYF
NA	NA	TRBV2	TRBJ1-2	TGTGCCAGCAGTGAAGGTCTTAACTATGGCTACACCTTC	CASSEGLNYGYTF
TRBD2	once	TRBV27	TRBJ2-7	TGTGCCAGCACCTGGAGCGGGGGGGCCGGGGAGCAGTACTTC	CASTWSGGAGEQYF
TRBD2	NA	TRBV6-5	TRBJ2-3	TGTGCCAGCAGTTACTCCACTAGCGGATTAGATACGCAGTATTTT	CASSYSTSGLDTQYF
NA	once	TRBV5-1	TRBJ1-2	TGCGCCAGCAGCGAGGGCTTAGCTAACTATGGCTACACCTTC	CASSEGLANYGYTF
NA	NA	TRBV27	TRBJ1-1	TGTGCCAGCAGTTTGACCCGAGGGACTGAAGCTTTCTTT	CASSLTRGTEAFF
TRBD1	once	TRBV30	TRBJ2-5	TGTGCCTGGAGGAGGACAGGGGAGAAGACCCAGTACTTC	CAWRRTGEKTQYF
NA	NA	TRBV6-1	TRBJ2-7	TGTGCCAGCAATAGGGGGTTCGAGCAGTACTTC	CASNRGFEQYF
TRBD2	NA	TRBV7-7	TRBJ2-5	TGTGCTAGCAGCTTGGCGGGAGGCGAAGAGACCCAGTACTTC	CASSLAGGEETQYF
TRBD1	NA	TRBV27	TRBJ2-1	TGTGCCAGCAAGTTTCCAGGGGGCGGTGAGCAGTTCTTC	CASKFPGGGEQFF
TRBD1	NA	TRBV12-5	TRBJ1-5	TGTGCTAGTGCCCACAGGGGTTCCTTCGGTCAGCCCCAGCATTTT	CASAHRGSFGQPQHF
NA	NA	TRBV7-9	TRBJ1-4	TGTGCCAGCAGCTTAGTACTCAGGGACTCTGAAAAACTGTTTTTT	CASSLVLRDSEKLFF
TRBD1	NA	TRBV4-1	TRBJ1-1	TGCGCCAGCAGCCCACCGTATCCAGGGGGATACACTGAAGCTTTCTTT	CASSPPYPGGYTEAFF
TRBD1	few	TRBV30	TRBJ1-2	TGTGCCTGGAGTCCTAGGGGACAGGGGATTTGGGGCTACACCTTC	CAWSPRGQGIWGYTF
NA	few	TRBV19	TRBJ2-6	TGTGCCAGTAGTATGGGAGGCTTAGGGTCTGGGGCCAACGTCCTGACTTTC	CASSMGGLGSGANVLTF
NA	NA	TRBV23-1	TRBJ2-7	TGCGCCAGCAGCCCCGACAGGAACCCCCACGAGCAGTACTTC	CASSPDRNPHEQYF
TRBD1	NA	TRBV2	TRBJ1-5	TGTGCCAGCAGAGGAGACAGGGTTTACCAGCCCCAGCATTTT	CASRGDRVYQPQHF
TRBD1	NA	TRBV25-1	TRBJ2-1	TGTGCCAGCAGTGAGTACAGGGGTTCCTACAATGAGCAGTTCTTC	CASSEYRGSYNEQFF
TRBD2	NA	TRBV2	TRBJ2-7	TGTGCCAGCAGGGAACTAGCGGGAGGGCCCTACGAGCAGTACTTC	CASRELAGGPYEQYF
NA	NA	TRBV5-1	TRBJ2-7	TGCGCCAGCAGCCTGACAGGCCTAAGCTCCTACGAGCAGTACTTC	CASSLTGLSSYEQYF
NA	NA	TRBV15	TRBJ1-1	TGTGCCACCAGCAGTTCCGATACTTCCTTGGTTTTCTTT	CATSSSDTSLVFF
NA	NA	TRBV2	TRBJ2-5	TGTGCCAGCAGCCCGACTAGGGGCCCCCTGGAGACCCAGTACTTC	CASSPTRGPLETQYF
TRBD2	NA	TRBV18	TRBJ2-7	TGTGCCAGCTCACCAGGACTTTACAGGCGGGGGGGGTACGGCGAGCAGTACTTC	CASSPGLYRRGGYGEQYF
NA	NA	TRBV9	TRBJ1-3	TGTGCCAGCAGCGTAGAGGCGGGGTTCTCTGGAAACACCATATATTTT	CASSVEAGFSGNTIYF
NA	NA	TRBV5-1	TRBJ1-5	TGCGCCAGCAGCTTGGCCCCATCCGCAGATCAGCCCCAGCATTTT	CASSLAPSADQPQHF
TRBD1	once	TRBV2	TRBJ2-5	TGTGCCAGCAGCGACAGGGGCCCGGAGACCCAGTACTTC	CASSDRGPETQYF
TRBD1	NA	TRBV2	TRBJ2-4	TGTGCCAGCAGGAAGCCCGGGACAGGGTATGACAGTCAGTACTTC	CASRKPGTGYDSQYF
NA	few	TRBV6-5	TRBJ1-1	TGTGCCAGCAGTTACCAGGGGAACACTGAAGCTTTCTTT	CASSYQGNTEAFF
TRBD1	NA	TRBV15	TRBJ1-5	TGTGCCACCAGCGCACGGGACAGGGAGCCCCAGCATTTT	CATSARDREPQHF
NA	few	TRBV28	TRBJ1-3	TGTGCCAGCAGGCCGCAGGGTGGAAACACCATATATTTT	CASRPQGGNTIYF
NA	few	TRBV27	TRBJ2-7	TGTGCCAGCAGTTTTAGGGACACGTATGGCTCCTACGAGCAGTACTTC	CASSFRDTYGSYEQYF
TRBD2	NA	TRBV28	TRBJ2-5	TGTGCCAGCAGTTCCCCAGCGGGAGCCCAAGAGACCCAGTACTTC	CASSSPAGAQETQYF
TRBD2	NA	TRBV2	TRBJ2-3	TGTGCCAGCAAGCGGGAGGGCCGAGAAGATACGCAGTATTTT	CASKREGREDTQYF
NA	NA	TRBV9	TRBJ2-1	TGTGCCAGCAGCGTAGTCAGCGGGTTGGGGCAGTTCTTC	CASSVVSGLGQFF
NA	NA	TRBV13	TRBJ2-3	TGTGCCAGCAGCAGAAACCTCGGAGGGGCGCGGACAGATACGCAGTATTTT	CASSRNLGGARTDTQYF
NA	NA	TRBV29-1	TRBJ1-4	TGCAGCGCGGACTTGGGGGGAAGGGGAAATGTACTGTTTTTT	CSADLGGRGNVLFF
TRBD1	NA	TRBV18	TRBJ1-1	TGTGCCAGCTCACCCGAGACAGGGATGAACACTGAAGCTTTCTTT	CASSPETGMNTEAFF
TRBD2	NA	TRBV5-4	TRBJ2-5	TGTGCCAGCAGCCCCGGGGGGGCGGGGGAGACCCAGTACTTC	CASSPGGAGETQYF
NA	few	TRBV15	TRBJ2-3	TGTGCCACCAGCTCTAGATTGCGCGAAAGGCAGTATTTT	CATSSRLRERQYF
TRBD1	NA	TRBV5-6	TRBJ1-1	TGTGCCAGCAGCCTGGGACAGTCAAGGAACACTGAAGCTTTCTTT	CASSLGQSRNTEAFF
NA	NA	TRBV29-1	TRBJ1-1	TGCAGCGTTGAGGCCCCGGGGTCCACTGAAGCTTTCTTT	CSVEAPGSTEAFF
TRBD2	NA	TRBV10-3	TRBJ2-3	TGTGCCATCAGCATGGGACTAGCGGGAGGTTTTGGCACAGATACGCAGTATTTT	CAISMGLAGGFGTDTQYF
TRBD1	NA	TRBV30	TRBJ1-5	TGTGCCTGGAGTTTAGACAGGGGAGGCCAGCCCCGGCATTTT	CAWSLDRGGQPRHF